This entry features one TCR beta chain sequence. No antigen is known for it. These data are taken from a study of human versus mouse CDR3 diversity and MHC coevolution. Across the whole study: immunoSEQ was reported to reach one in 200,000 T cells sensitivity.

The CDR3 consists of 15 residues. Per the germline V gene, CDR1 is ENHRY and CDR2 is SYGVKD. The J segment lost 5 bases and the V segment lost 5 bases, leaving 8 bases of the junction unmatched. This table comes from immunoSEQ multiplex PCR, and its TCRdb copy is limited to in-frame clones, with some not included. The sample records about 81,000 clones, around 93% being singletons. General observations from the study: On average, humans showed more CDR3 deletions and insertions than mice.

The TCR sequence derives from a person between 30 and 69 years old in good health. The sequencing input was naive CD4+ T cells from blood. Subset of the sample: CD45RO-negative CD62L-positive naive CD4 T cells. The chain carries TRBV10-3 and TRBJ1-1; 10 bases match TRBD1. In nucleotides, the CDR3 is TGTGCCATCAGTTCAGGACAGGGGGGTTGGACTGAAGCTTTCTTT. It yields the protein CAISSGQGGWTEAFF.